A single sample is the source of the 4 T cell receptor beta chains below, sequenced in a study of cytomegalovirus exposure and HLA in healthy donors. The study ran its PCR with 60 Vbeta and 13 Jbeta primers. The table came from immunoSEQ multiplex PCR; TCRdb's copy has only in-frame clones and leaves some out. Of fewer than 250,000 clones detected, roughly four fifths appear once; the ten largest clones hold about 3.1%. The sample consisted of PBMCs. The receptors originated from a woman in her 30s in good health and CMV-seropositive.

The chain recombines TRBV18 with TRBJ2-1; 10 bases match TRBD1. The V segment lost 3 bases and the J segment 8 bases; nucleotides outside the gene matches: 7. The CDR3 length is 15 residues. Germline V lookup: CDR1 KGHSH, CDR2 LQKENI. The CDR3 bases are TGTGCCAGCTCACCCCTGAGGACAGGGGGGGATGAGCAGTTCTTC. It is translated as CASSPLRTGGDEQFF.

This clone has only one observation. The chain uses TRBV6-5 and TRBJ1-4; 10 nucleotides match TRBD1. The CDR3 is made up of 15 amino acids. CDR1 is MNHEY, CDR2 SVGAGI, per germline. The V gene end was trimmed by 0 bases and the J gene end by 8 bases; junction bases not matched to a gene: 3. For the CDR3, the DNA is TGTGCCAGCAGTTACTCGACAGGGGGCCAGGAAAAACTGTTTTTT. This gives the protein CASSYSTGGQEKLFF.

This rearrangement joins TRBV27 to TRBJ1-5, with D perhaps TRBD1 (6 bases). The V gene lost 6 bases and the J gene lost 6 bases, with 15 bases spanning the gap. Germline assignment: CDR1 MNHEY and CDR2 SMNVEV (reference sequence). This CDR3 is 14 amino acids long. CDR3 DNA sequence: TGTGCCAGCAGAAATACAGGGTCCGCTCAGCCCCAGCATTTT. It is translated as CASRNTGSAQPQHF.

Comment on this clone: Germline is not matched at one junction end, which may reflect a read error. Different DNA sequences within this sample yield the same CDR3. The chain is built from TRBV18 and TRBJ2-2; the D gene is possibly TRBD1 (6 bases). Germline-derived CDR1 and CDR2 are KGHSH and LQKENI. The CDR3 is 17 residues long. The CDR3 DNA follows: TGTGCCAGCTCACCTCCAGGGGTCGGATCGAATACCGGGGAGCTGTTTTTT. Amino acid sequence: CASSPPGVGSNTGELFF.